This T cell receptor beta chain was profiled in a study of blood T cell repertoires in COVID-19 (dated by TCRdb to the early 2020s). Notes on the research overall: Collaborator samples came from the United States, Italy and Spain and covered acute and convalescent phases of COVID-19. Where available, HLA class I and class II types were taken from metadata supplied by the sample provider and were not determined by assay-based typing. Subjects who had been exposed to COVID-19, were actively infected with it, or had recovered from it provided the deeply sampled blood TCRbeta repertoires that made up the dataset. The repertoires were released in a freely available public database intended as a resource for research on the immune response to SARS-CoV-2. The samples were drawn from two sources: the first 160 participants of the ongoing ImmuneRACE study, and 1,254 subjects contributed by 6 global collaborators. The prospective study material was composed of cDNA or gDNA derived from T cells, B-cell-depleted T cells, or PBMCs. Nearly every sample came with metadata listing a de-identified subject ID, COVID-19 status, age in years and sex.

The CDR3 spans 14 residues, from the cysteine through the phenylalanine. CDR3 DNA only is kept here, 42 bases in frame from base 1. CDR1 and CDR2, looked up from the germline V gene (reference sequence), are LNHDA and SQIVND. V sheds 3 bases and J sheds 2 bases, leaving 8 bases between their ends. Concerning this clone itself: What antigen it recognizes has not been identified. The sample holds no much larger clone one base away, and base qualities are not on file.

Beyond this particular receptor, the publication reports: Clinical and demographic metadata were provided uncurated, with the amount varying by source and participant.

The immunoSEQ Assay, a bias-controlled multiplex PCR, was used to amplify TCRbeta CDR3 regions from genomic DNA. Concerning the study's data processing: Within the assay, amplification of reference gene primers was used to estimate how many nucleated cells each sample contained. To quantify the absolute abundance of each unique TCRbeta CDR3 rearrangement, sequence reads were collapsed and filtered. Productive Simpson clonality was computed per sample as the square root of Simpson's diversity index over productive rearrangements. TCRdb mirrors the immuneACCESS table, restricted to in-frame sequences. Some clones are absent from its copies; in checked studies, under half trace to an unresolved V gene, and the reason for the others is unknown. That table gives V, J and clone size, and the DNA gave D and trimming. The sample table contains 150,000 to 180,000 clones; only one count was recorded for approximately 83% of them. Of the sample, 12% is held by the ten largest clones.

At one collaborating source in Seattle, patients were enrolled during active infection and were followed longitudinally through the course of disease. Whole blood was collected in K2EDTA tubes by collaborating institutions according to the institutions' own protocols. For TCRbeta analysis, collaborators shipped samples as frozen whole blood, isolated PBMCs, or DNA extracted from either of those sample types. This TCR derives from a woman aged 60-75 years with COVID-19, enrolled during active disease. The chain joins TRBV19 to TRBJ1-3; matching of 5 bases hints at TRBD1 as the D gene. Sequencing was carried out using peripheral blood. This receptor has the CDR3 CASSIGGTGNTIYF. The base sequence is TGTGCCAGTAGTATCGGGGGAACTGGAAACACCATATATTTT.